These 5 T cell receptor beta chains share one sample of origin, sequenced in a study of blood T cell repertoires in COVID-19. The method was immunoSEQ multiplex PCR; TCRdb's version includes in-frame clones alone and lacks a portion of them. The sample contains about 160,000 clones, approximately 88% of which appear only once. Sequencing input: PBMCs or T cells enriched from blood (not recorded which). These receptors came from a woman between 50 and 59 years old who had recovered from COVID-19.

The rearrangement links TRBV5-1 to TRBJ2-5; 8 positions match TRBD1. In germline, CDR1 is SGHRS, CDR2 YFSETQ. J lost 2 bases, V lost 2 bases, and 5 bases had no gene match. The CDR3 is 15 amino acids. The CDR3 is CASSLGTGYQETQYF. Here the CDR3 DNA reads TGCGCCAGCAGCTTAGGGACAGGTTATCAAGAGACCCAGTACTTC.

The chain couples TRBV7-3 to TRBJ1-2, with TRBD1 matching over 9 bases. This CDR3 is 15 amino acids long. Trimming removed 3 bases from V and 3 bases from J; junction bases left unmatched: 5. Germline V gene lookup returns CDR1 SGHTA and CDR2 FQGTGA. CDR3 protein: CASSFRDRVDYGYTF. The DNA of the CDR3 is TGTGCCAGCAGCTTCAGGGACAGGGTGGACTATGGCTACACCTTC.

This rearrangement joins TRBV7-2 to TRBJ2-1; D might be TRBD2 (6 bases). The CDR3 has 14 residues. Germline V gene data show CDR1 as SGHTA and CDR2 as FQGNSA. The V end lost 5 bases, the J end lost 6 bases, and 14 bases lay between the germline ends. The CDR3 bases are TGTGCCAGCAGCCTGTCCCGGGACTTCAATGAGCAGTTCTTC. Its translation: CASSLSRDFNEQFF.

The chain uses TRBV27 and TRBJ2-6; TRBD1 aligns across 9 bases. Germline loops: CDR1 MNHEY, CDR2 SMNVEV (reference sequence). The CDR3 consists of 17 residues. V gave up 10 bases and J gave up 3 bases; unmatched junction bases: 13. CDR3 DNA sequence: TGTGCCACCTTCCCGGGACAGGGCAAAAGTGGGGCCAACGTCCTGACTTTC. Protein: CATFPGQGKSGANVLTF.

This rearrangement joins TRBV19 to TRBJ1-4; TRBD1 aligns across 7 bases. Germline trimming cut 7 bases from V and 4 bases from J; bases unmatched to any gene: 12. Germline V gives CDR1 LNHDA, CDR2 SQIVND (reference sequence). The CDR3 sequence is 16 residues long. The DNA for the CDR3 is TGTGCCAGTAAGGCCCGGGACAGCCTTTTTAATGAAAAACTGTTTTTT. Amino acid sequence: CASKARDSLFNEKLFF.